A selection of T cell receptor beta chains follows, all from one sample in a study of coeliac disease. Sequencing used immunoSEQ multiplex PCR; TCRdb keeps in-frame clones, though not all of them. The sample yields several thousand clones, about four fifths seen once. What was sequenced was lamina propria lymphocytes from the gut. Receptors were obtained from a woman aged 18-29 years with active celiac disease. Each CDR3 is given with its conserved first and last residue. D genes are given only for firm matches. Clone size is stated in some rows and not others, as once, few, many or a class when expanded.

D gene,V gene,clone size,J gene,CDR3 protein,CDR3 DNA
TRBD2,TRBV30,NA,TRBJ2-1,CAWTRGGIYNEQFF,TGTGCCTGGACCCGGGGGGGTATCTACAATGAGCAGTTCTTC
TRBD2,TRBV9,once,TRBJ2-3,CASSVGQAGEYTDTQYF,TGTGCCAGCAGCGTAGGTCAAGCGGGGGAATATACAGATACGCAGTATTTT
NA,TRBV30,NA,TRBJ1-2,CAWTAGATFVSNYGYTF,TGTGCCTGGACGGCAGGGGCGACTTTCGTGTCTAACTATGGCTACACCTTC
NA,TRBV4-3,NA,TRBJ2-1,CASSQASVWRNEQFF,TGCGCCAGCAGCCAAGCGTCTGTCTGGCGGAATGAGCAGTTCTTC
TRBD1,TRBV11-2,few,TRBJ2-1,CASSYGDRTGVNEQFF,TGTGCCAGCAGCTACGGCGATCGGACAGGGGTTAATGAGCAGTTCTTC
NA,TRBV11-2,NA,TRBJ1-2,CASSLGGGQKTNYGYTF,TGTGCCAGCAGCTTAGGCGGGGGGCAGAAGACTAACTATGGCTACACCTTC
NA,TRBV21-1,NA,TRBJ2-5,CASSPLGFQKTQYF,TGTGCCAGCAGCCCGCTAGGTTTTCAAAAGACCCAGTACTTC
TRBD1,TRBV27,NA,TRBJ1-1,CASGRRGQGALSAFF,TGTGCCAGCGGGCGCCGGGGACAGGGGGCGCTTAGCGCTTTCTTT
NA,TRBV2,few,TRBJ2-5,CASRGMGAGSQETQYF,TGTGCCAGCAGGGGCATGGGTGCGGGGAGTCAAGAGACCCAGTACTTC
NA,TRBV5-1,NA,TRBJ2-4,CASSLETGSKNIQYF,TGCGCCAGCAGCTTGGAAACAGGGTCCAAAAACATTCAGTACTTC
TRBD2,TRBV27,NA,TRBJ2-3,CASSLLAGVDTQYF,TGTGCCAGCAGTTTACTAGCGGGTGTAGATACGCAGTATTTT
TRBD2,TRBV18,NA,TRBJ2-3,CASSPYASGGPDTQYF,TGTGCCAGCTCACCATATGCTAGCGGGGGACCAGATACGCAGTATTTT
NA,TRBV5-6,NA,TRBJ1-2,CASSLQQLDRYTF,TGTGCCAGCAGCTTGCAACAGTTGGATCGCTACACCTTC
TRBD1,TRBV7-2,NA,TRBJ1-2,CASSQDRIYGYTF,TGTGCCAGCAGCCAGGACAGGATCTATGGCTACACCTTC
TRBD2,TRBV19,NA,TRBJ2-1,CAISRGGQYNEQFF,TGTGCCATATCCCGGGGGGGCCAGTACAATGAGCAGTTCTTC
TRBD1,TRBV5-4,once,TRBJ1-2,CASSAGGAGYGYTF,TGTGCCAGCTCCGCAGGGGGCGCAGGCTATGGCTACACCTTC
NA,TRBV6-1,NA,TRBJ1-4,CASSVAGFDEKLFF,TGTGCCAGCAGCGTTGCGGGTTTCGATGAAAAACTGTTTTTT
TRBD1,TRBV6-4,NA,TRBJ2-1,CASSEGTGSYNEQFF,TGTGCCAGCAGTGAGGGGACAGGGTCCTACAATGAGCAGTTCTTC
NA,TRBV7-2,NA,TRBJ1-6,CASSLAIGEGSPLHF,TGTGCCAGCAGCTTAGCCATCGGGGAGGGATCACCCCTCCACTTT
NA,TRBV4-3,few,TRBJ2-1,CASSPSGQYNEQFF,TGCGCCAGCAGCCCCAGCGGGCAATACAATGAGCAGTTCTTC
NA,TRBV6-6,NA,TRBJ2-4,CASIDSNKNIQYF,TGTGCCAGCATCGACAGTAACAAAAACATTCAGTACTTC
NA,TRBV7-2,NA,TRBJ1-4,CASSYFVNEKLFF,TGTGCCAGCAGCTACTTCGTTAATGAAAAACTGTTTTTT
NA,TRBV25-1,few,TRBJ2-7,CASSGGLSYYEQYF,TGTGCCAGCAGTGGGGGACTTAGTTACTACGAGCAGTACTTC
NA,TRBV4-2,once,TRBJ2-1,CASSQVLASYNEQFF,TGTGCCAGCAGCCAAGTTCTAGCGAGTTACAATGAGCAGTTCTTC
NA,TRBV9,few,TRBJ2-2,CASSPYPDSYTGELFF,TGTGCCAGCAGCCCCTACCCTGACAGTTACACCGGGGAGCTGTTTTTT
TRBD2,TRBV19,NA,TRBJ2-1,CASSYDSSSGSHEQFF,TGTGCCAGTAGCTACGACTCATCCAGCGGGAGCCATGAGCAGTTCTTC
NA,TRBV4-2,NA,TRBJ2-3,CASRAGTSTDTQYF,TGTGCCAGCAGGGCGGGAACAAGCACAGATACGCAGTATTTT
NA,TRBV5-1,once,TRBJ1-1,CASSLEFGAGVTFF,TGCGCCAGCAGCTTGGAATTTGGGGCAGGTGTGACTTTCTTT
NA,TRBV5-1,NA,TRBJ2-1,CASSSPSGGLINSYNEQFF,TGCGCCAGCAGCTCCCCGTCGGGGGGCCTAATCAACTCCTACAATGAGCAGTTCTTC
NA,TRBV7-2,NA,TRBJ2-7,CASSLGGLDEQYF,TGTGCCAGCAGCTTAGGGGGCTTGGACGAGCAGTACTTC
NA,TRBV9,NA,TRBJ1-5,CASSEAASNQPQHF,TGTGCCAGCAGCGAAGCGGCTAGCAATCAGCCCCAGCATTTT
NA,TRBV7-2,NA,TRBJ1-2,CASSLGHYGYTF,TGTGCCAGCAGCTTAGGGCACTATGGCTACACCTTC
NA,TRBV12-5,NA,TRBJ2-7,CASGLDRAYEQYF,TGTGCTAGTGGTTTGGACAGGGCCTACGAGCAGTACTTC
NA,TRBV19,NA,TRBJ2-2,CATNPGPGELFF,TGTGCCACCAACCCCGGTCCCGGGGAGCTGTTTTTT
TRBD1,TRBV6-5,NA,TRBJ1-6,CASSYVTGVSPLHF,TGTGCCAGCAGTTACGTCACAGGGGTTTCACCCCTCCACTTT
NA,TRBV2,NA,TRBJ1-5,CASSESWRQPQHF,TGTGCCAGCAGTGAGTCTTGGCGGCAGCCCCAGCATTTT
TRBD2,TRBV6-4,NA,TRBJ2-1,CASRAVAGGPVLGNEQFF,TGTGCCAGCAGGGCCGTAGCGGGAGGGCCCGTTTTGGGCAATGAGCAGTTCTTC
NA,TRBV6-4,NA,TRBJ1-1,CASSESGGLGNTEAFF,TGTGCCAGCAGTGAATCCGGGGGTCTAGGGAACACTGAAGCTTTCTTT
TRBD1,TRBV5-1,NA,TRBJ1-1,CASSGGTGGIAEAFF,TGCGCCAGCAGCGGCGGAACAGGGGGTATCGCTGAAGCTTTCTTT
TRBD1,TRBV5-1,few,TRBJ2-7,CASSLAGTGVAYEQYF,TGCGCCAGCAGCTTGGCTGGGACAGGGGTAGCCTACGAGCAGTACTTC
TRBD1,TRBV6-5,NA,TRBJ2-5,CASSETGWLETQYF,TGTGCCAGCAGTGAGACAGGGTGGTTGGAGACCCAGTACTTC
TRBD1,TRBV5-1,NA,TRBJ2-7,CASSLVTGQGAGEQYF,TGCGCCAGCAGCTTGGTCACGGGACAGGGGGCGGGTGAGCAGTACTTC
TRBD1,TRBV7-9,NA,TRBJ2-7,CASSPDFGGTGWAEQYF,TGTGCCAGCAGCCCGGATTTTGGCGGGACAGGGTGGGCCGAGCAGTACTTC
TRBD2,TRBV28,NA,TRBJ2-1,CASGGREVNEQFF,TGTGCCTCCGGGGGGCGGGAGGTTAATGAGCAGTTCTTC
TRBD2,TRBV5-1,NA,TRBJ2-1,CASSLDSGRGSNEQFF,TGCGCCAGCAGCTTGGATAGCGGGAGAGGGAGCAATGAGCAGTTCTTC
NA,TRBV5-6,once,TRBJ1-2,CASSLGGRGGHGYTF,TGTGCCAGCAGCTTGGGAGGAAGGGGGGGGCATGGCTACACCTTC
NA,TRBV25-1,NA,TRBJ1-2,CASSESGSGAFHYTF,TGTGCCAGCAGTGAATCGGGATCAGGAGCCTTCCACTACACCTTC
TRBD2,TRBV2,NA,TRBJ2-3,CASSENGRDSDTQYF,TGTGCCAGCAGTGAGAACGGGAGGGATTCAGATACGCAGTATTTT
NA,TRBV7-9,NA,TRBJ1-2,CASSLAGGAGDGYTF,TGTGCCAGCAGCTTAGCAGGGGGGGCTGGAGATGGCTACACCTTC
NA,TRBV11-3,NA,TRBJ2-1,CASSLVSGQNSYNEQFF,TGTGCCAGCAGCTTAGTTTCCGGACAGAACTCCTACAATGAGCAGTTCTTC
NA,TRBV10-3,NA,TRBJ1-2,CAISEPTGRGNYGYTF,TGTGCCATCAGTGAGCCAACGGGTCGGGGGAACTATGGCTACACCTTC
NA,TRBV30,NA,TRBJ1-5,CAWRVELKQSKEHF,TGTGCCTGGAGGGTAGAGCTGAAGCAATCAAAAGAGCATTTT
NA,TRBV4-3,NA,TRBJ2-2,CASSQELAGRTGELFF,TGCGCCAGCAGCCAAGAACTGGCAGGGCGTACCGGGGAGCTGTTTTTT
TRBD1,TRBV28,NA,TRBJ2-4,CASSEQGARGNIQYF,TGTGCCAGCAGTGAACAGGGGGCACGGGGAAACATTCAGTACTTC
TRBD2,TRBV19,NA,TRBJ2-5,CASSMMAGGETQYF,TGTGCCAGTAGTATGATGGCGGGAGGTGAGACCCAGTACTTC
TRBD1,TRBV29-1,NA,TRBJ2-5,CSVRRQGVRETQYF,TGCAGCGTCCGACGACAGGGGGTCAGGGAGACCCAGTACTTC